Listed below are T cell receptor beta chains from one sample, sequenced in a study of OX40 agonist ivuxolimab in advanced cancers. Assay: immunoSEQ multiplex PCR; the TCRdb copy retains only in-frame clones and omits some. The sample has tens of thousands of clones, less than 90% seen once; the top ten hold approximately 0.5%. The source was CD4+ or CD8+ T cells sorted from blood, collected in a trial of the OX40 agonist ivuxolimab. The origin of the receptors is an adult with an advanced solid tumor such as melanoma, head and neck, liver or kidney cancer. Each CDR3 is given with its conserved first and last residue. A D gene is named only where the DNA matches it firmly. The size of a clone is reported for some rows only, either as once, few or many, or as a class for expanded clones.

d_call,j_call,clone_size,v_call,cdr3_nt,cdr3_aa
TRBD1,TRBJ1-4,-,TRBV5-6,TGTGCCAGCAGCAGAGGGACAGGATTGAATGAAAAACTGTTTTTT,CASSRGTGLNEKLFF
-,TRBJ1-5,-,TRBV27,TGTGCCAGCAGTTTATACCCAGGGGAGTATAATCAGCCCCAGCATTTT,CASSLYPGEYNQPQHF
TRBD2,TRBJ2-5,-,TRBV5-1,TGCGCCAGCAGCTTGTCCGGGACTAGCGTGAGGAGGGGCGCCCAAGAGACCCAGTACTTC,CASSLSGTSVRRGAQETQYF
TRBD2,TRBJ2-3,-,TRBV10-1,TGCGCCAGCAGTGAGATCGGGAGGGATACGCAGTATTTT,CASSEIGRDTQYF
TRBD1,TRBJ1-1,few,TRBV19,TGTGCCAGTAGTATACGTAGACAGGGAACTGAAGCTTTCTTT,CASSIRRQGTEAFF
-,TRBJ1-2,few,TRBV25-1,TGTGCCAGCAGTCGGACAGTGAATGGCTACACCTTC,CASSRTVNGYTF
-,TRBJ2-7,-,TRBV25-1,TGTGCCAGCAGTGGGATGACAGGAGCCTACGAGCAGTACTTC,CASSGMTGAYEQYF
-,TRBJ2-2,-,TRBV2,TGTGCCAGCAGTGACCTGGCGGTCACCGGGGAGCTGTTTTTT,CASSDLAVTGELFF
TRBD2,TRBJ2-7,-,TRBV4-2,TGTGCCAGCAGCCAACTCGGGGGGGGCCGTGGGCAGTACTTC,CASSQLGGGRGQYF
-,TRBJ2-3,-,TRBV14,TGTGCCAGCAGCCAAGTCGCAGGGAGCACAGATACGCAGTATTTT,CASSQVAGSTDTQYF
-,TRBJ1-5,-,TRBV11-2,TGTGCCAGCAGCTTAAGTTGGGGACAGCCCCAGCATTTT,CASSLSWGQPQHF
-,TRBJ1-1,-,TRBV15,TGTGCCACCAGCAGAGGGGGACAAATGAACACTGAAGCTTTCTTT,CATSRGGQMNTEAFF
-,TRBJ2-5,-,TRBV7-8,TGTGCCAGCGGTGGCGGGGAAGAGACCCAGTACTTC,CASGGGEETQYF
-,TRBJ2-2,-,TRBV29-1,TGCAGCGTTGACGATCACACCGGGGAGCTGTTTTTT,CSVDDHTGELFF
-,TRBJ2-5,once,TRBV11-2,TGTGCCAGCAGCTTAGATCCAGACCAAGAGACCCAGTACTTC,CASSLDPDQETQYF
-,TRBJ1-2,-,TRBV28,TGTGCCAGCAGTTTCAGGGTGGGCTATGGCTACACCTTC,CASSFRVGYGYTF
-,TRBJ2-5,few,TRBV6-6,TGTGCCAGCAGTACAAGGGAGACCCAGTACTTC,CASSTRETQYF
TRBD2,TRBJ2-7,-,TRBV9,TGTGCCAGCAGCATAACTAGCGGGAACTACGAGCAGTACTTC,CASSITSGNYEQYF
TRBD1,TRBJ1-1,once,TRBV15,TGTGCCACCAGCAGAGGGACAGGGGTATGGACTGAAGCTTTCTTT,CATSRGTGVWTEAFF
-,TRBJ1-1,-,TRBV18,TGTGCCAGCTCAACAGGGTTGAACACTGAAGCTTTCTTT,CASSTGLNTEAFF
-,TRBJ1-3,-,TRBV7-2,TGTGCCAGCAGCCCCCCGGGACGAAGTGGAAACACCATATATTTT,CASSPPGRSGNTIYF
-,TRBJ2-3,-,TRBV20-1,TGCAGTGCTAGCGGGGCGGATACGCAGTATTTT,CSASGADTQYF
-,TRBJ1-2,-,TRBV6-6,TGTGCCAGCAGATACGACAGAAACTATGGCTACACCTTC,CASRYDRNYGYTF
TRBD2,TRBJ2-3,once,TRBV27,TGTGCCAGCAGGTTAGCGGGAAGTTCAGATACGCAGTATTTT,CASRLAGSSDTQYF
-,TRBJ1-1,few,TRBV7-9,TGTGCCAGCAGCTTAGGAGCCCCGAACACTGAAGCTTTCTTT,CASSLGAPNTEAFF
-,TRBJ1-5,few,TRBV19,TGTGCCAGTAACGACAGACCTGCTCAGCCCCAGCATTTT,CASNDRPAQPQHF
-,TRBJ1-2,-,TRBV7-9,TGTGCCAGCAGCTTCCGGGGAATCTATGGCTACACCTTC,CASSFRGIYGYTF
-,TRBJ1-1,-,TRBV27,TGTGCCAGCAGGAACTACAGAAACACTGAAGCTTTCTTT,CASRNYRNTEAFF
-,TRBJ1-6,-,TRBV2,TGTGCCAGCATTAAATCCGGGACCTCGGGTTCACCCCTCCACTTT,CASIKSGTSGSPLHF
TRBD1,TRBJ2-4,-,TRBV10-3,TGTGCCATCAGTGGGGCAGGGGGTACCAAAAACATTCAGTACTTC,CAISGAGGTKNIQYF
-,TRBJ1-2,-,TRBV5-1,TGCGCCAGCAGCTGGGAGGGGGGCCCTGCCTATGGCTACACCTTC,CASSWEGGPAYGYTF
TRBD1,TRBJ2-5,-,TRBV10-2,TGCGCCAGCCGACAGGGGGCTGAGACCCAGTACTTC,CASRQGAETQYF
-,TRBJ2-3,-,TRBV2,TGTGCCAGCAGTGAAGGACGGGGGACGGTCTGGGGCACAGATACGCAGTATTTT,CASSEGRGTVWGTDTQYF
TRBD1,TRBJ2-1,-,TRBV7-2,TGTGCCAGCAGCTTAGACAGGGGGAAATACAATGAGCAGTTCTTC,CASSLDRGKYNEQFF
TRBD1,TRBJ1-5,-,TRBV5-8,TGTGCCAGCAGCTCCGGGACAGTTAATCAGCCCCAGCATTTT,CASSSGTVNQPQHF
-,TRBJ2-7,-,TRBV5-6,TGTGCCAGCAGCTTGCCGGGCTTGATACACGAGCAGTACTTC,CASSLPGLIHEQYF
-,TRBJ1-2,once,TRBV20-1,TGCAGAGCCCAGGCGGGCTATGGCTACACCTTC,CRAQAGYGYTF